The present entry profiles one T cell receptor beta chain with its context. Its antigen is currently unknown. A J-beta primer mix and a sample-barcoded 5' primer were used in a second PCR of about 7 to 12 cycles. A single record per CDR3 protein comes from TCRdb applying MiXCR to the 5' RACE reads. The table lists roughly 2 million distinct CDR3 sequences, around half of them singletons. The entry originates in a study of blood T cells in healthy people across ages. Study-wide findings and caveats: Researchers judged that diversity estimates from one million T cells fell short of true values. Age showed a roughly linear inverse relationship with TCR beta diversity per million T cells. A strong correlation was seen between TCR beta diversity and naive T cell percentage.

The donors, aged about 6 to 95, were healthy Caucasians from Russia. Germline V gene sequence: CDR1 MDHEN, CDR2 SYDVKM. The CDR3 has 16 residues. The trim removed 4 bases at V and 0 bases at J, leaving 8 bases unmatched. The chain joins TRBV28 to TRBJ1-1; 7 bases are shared with TRBD1. This TCR was sampled from a woman aged 40 to 55 in good health. The sequencing sample was made of blood. Written as DNA, the CDR3 is TGTGCCAGCAGTTCCCGACAGGGAGCGGTGAACACTGAAGCTTTCTTT. As protein: CASSSRQGAVNTEAFF.